This T cell receptor (beta chain) was identified during a study of cytomegalovirus exposure and HLA in healthy donors. Study at large: Among the 300 to 500 donors who were genotyped, about 80% fell in the genetic ancestry cluster that is associated with self-reported Caucasian donors. Findings of the study overall: The productive fraction for most TCR beta V segments was about 90% or about 30% in an earlier analysis. In vitro testing confirmed a few CMV-associated chains as specific for CMV antigens.

PCR primers comprised 60 Vbeta and 13 Jbeta primers. This table comes from immunoSEQ multiplex PCR, and its TCRdb copy is limited to in-frame clones, with some not included. The table for this sample gives some 110,000 clones. About this clone itself: The antigen remains unidentified.

The source is a man younger than 40 in good health and CMV-seronegative. Material for sequencing was PBMCs.

CDR3 sequence: CSAERDSGNTIYF. In DNA, the CDR3 is TGCAGCGCGGAACGGGACTCTGGAAACACCATATATTTT. The rearrangement uses TRBV29-1 and TRBJ1-3; no definite D call. Trimming pared 7 bases from V and 0 bases from J, leaving 10 bases between. CDR3 length equals 13 residues. Germline CDR1 reads SQVTM; CDR2 reads ANQGSEA.